These 19 T cell receptor beta chains share one sample of origin, sequenced in a study of cytomegalovirus exposure and HLA in healthy donors. PCR employed 60 Vbeta and 13 Jbeta primers. Sequencing was performed with immunoSEQ multiplex PCR; in TCRdb, only in-frame clones are kept and a portion is missing. This table holds 130,000 or so clones, just over 65% found once. The material sequenced was PBMCs. The receptors shown here come from a man younger than 35 in good health and CMV-seronegative.

The chain employs TRBV7-3 and TRBJ2-7; D is undetermined. Trimming removed 3 bases at V and 0 bases at J, with 9 bases between. Germline V gene lookup returns CDR1 SGHTA and CDR2 FQGTGA. The CDR3 sequence is 14 residues long. CDR3 region: CASSLVAPSYEQYF. Here the CDR3 DNA reads TGTGCCAGCAGCTTGGTGGCCCCCTCCTACGAGCAGTACTTC.

This clone appeared a few times. CDR3 amino acids: CASSETGIFEKLFF. Here the CDR3 DNA reads TGTGCCAGCAGCGAGACAGGGATTTTTGAAAAACTGTTTTTT. This chain joins TRBV7-8 and TRBJ1-4, with TRBD1 identical over 7 bases. Germline V gene lookup returns CDR1 SGHVS and CDR2 FQNEAQ. The CDR3 contains 14 residues. J gave up 7 bases and V 5 bases, and 7 bases lay outside the gene matches. Full variable domain (outside the CDR3, taken from reference TRBV7-8 and TRBJ1-4): GAGVSQSPRYKVAKRGQDVALRCDPISGHVSLFWYQQALGQGPEFLTYFQNEAQLDKSGLPSDRFFAERPEGSVSTLKIQRTQQEDSAVYLCASSETGIFEKLFFGSGTQLSVL.

The genes are TRBV7-8 and TRBJ1-4; 9 bases are a match to TRBD1. V lost 5 bases and J lost 7; bases outside the gene matches: 11. Germline V gene data show CDR1 as SGHVS and CDR2 as FQNEAQ. CDR3 size: 16 residues. The CDR3 sequence: CASSTQLTGGGEKLFF. The CDR3 region has the DNA TGTGCCAGCAGCACGCAACTGACAGGGGGAGGTGAAAAACTGTTTTTT. The full variable domain, rest sourced from reference TRBV7-8 and TRBJ1-4, is GAGVSQSPRYKVAKRGQDVALRCDPISGHVSLFWYQQALGQGPEFLTYFQNEAQLDKSGLPSDRFFAERPEGSVSTLKIQRTQQEDSAVYLCASSTQLTGGGEKLFFGSGTQLSVL.

V is TRBV7-9 and J is TRBJ2-2; 9 positions agree with TRBD2. J was trimmed by 5 bases and V by 5 bases; bases with no gene match: 12. The CDR3 has 17 residues. CDR1 and CDR2 from the germline V gene are SEHNR and FQNEAQ (reference sequence). CDR3 residues: CASSTYEREAVTGELFF. CDR3 in DNA: TGTGCCAGCAGCACCTATGAGCGGGAGGCCGTAACCGGGGAGCTGTTTTTT.

The chain combines TRBV13 with TRBJ2-2; D is perhaps TRBD2 (5 bases). Germline V gene data show CDR1 as PRHDT and CDR2 as FYEKMQ (reference sequence). The germline V and J ends were trimmed by 3 bases and 4 bases, with 9 bases remaining between them. The CDR3 is made up of 14 amino acids. The DNA for the CDR3 is TGTGCCAGCAGCTTTTCGGGATTCACCGGGGAGCTGTTTTTT. Translation: CASSFSGFTGELFF.

The CDR3 DNA reads as TGTGCCAGCACCTCAGGGGACCACCCTTTCAATGAGCAGTTCTTC. It yields the protein CASTSGDHPFNEQFF. The J gene is TRBJ2-1, the V gene TRBV28; D may be TRBD1 (6 bases). In germline, CDR1 is MDHEN, CDR2 SYDVKM. The length of the CDR3 is 15 residues. Trimming cost V 7 bases and J 6 bases, with 19 bases left between them.

The chain links TRBV13 to TRBJ2-2; D possibly corresponds to TRBD1 (7 bases). Trimming pared 1 base from V and 4 bases from J, leaving 22 bases between. The germline gives CDR1 PRHDT, CDR2 FYEKMQ (reference sequence). The CDR3 is 19 residues long. CDR3 DNA sequence: TGTGCCAGCAGCTTAGTTTATGGCGGGCCAGGGGGAGGCACCGGGGAGCTGTTTTTT. Amino acid sequence: CASSLVYGGPGGGTGELFF. The full variable domain, completed using reference TRBV13 and TRBJ2-2, is AAGVIQSPRHLIKEKRETATLKCYPIPRHDTVYWYQQGPGQDPQFLISFYEKMQSDKGSIPDRFSAQQFSDYHSELNMSSLELGDSALYFCASSLVYGGPGGGTGELFFGEGSRLTVL.

The V and J genes are TRBV7-2 and TRBJ2-1; 12 positions agree with TRBD2. The germline CDR1 and CDR2 sequences are SGHTA and FQGNSA. V trimming: 1 base; J trimming: 4 bases; junction bases outside the gene matches: 8. CDR3 length equals 18 residues. CDR3 region: CASSLEGRLAGDYNEQFF. The CDR3, as DNA: TGTGCCAGCAGCTTAGAGGGGAGACTAGCGGGAGATTACAATGAGCAGTTCTTC.

The rearrangement uses TRBV19 and TRBJ2-7, with D possibly matching TRBD1 (5 bases). V was shortened by 1 base and J by 4 bases, with 8 bases between the two germline ends. The germline V gene has CDR1 LNHDA and CDR2 SQIVND (reference sequence). The CDR3 covers 13 residues. CDR3 DNA sequence: TGTGCCAGTAGTATAGGACAGCAATACGAGCAGTACTTC. This translates into CASSIGQQYEQYF.

J is TRBJ2-1 and V is TRBV9; TRBD1 is a possible D gene (6 bases). CDR1 and CDR2 from the germline V gene are SGDLS and YYNGEE. There are 15 residues in the CDR3. With 4 bases removed from V and 3 bases from J, the gap between germline ends came to 14 bases. The DNA for the CDR3 is TGTGCCAGCAGCACACAGGGCTGGGACTACAATGAGCAGTTCTTC. Protein: CASSTQGWDYNEQFF. Filled out from reference TRBV9 and TRBJ2-1, the complete variable domain reads DSGVTQTPKHLITATGQRVTLRCSPRSGDLSVYWYQQSLDQGLQFLIQYYNGEERAKGNILERFSAQQFPDLHSELNLSSLELGDSALYFCASSTQGWDYNEQFFGPGTRLTVL.

The chain is built from TRBV6-5 and TRBJ1-2; tentative D call: TRBD1 (5 bases). Germline CDR1 MNHEY, CDR2 SVGAGI. The ends were cut back, 2 bases at V and 6 bases at J, with 19 bases in the middle. The CDR3 runs to 16 residues. The CDR3 DNA reads as TGTGCCAGCAGTTACACCGGGGGACCCACTCCTGATGGCTACACCTTC. Its protein is CASSYTGGPTPDGYTF.

The rearrangement uses TRBV5-6 and TRBJ1-4, with 12 bases identical to TRBD1. This CDR3 contains 18 residues. The junction had 13 bases not matched to a gene; V was cut back by 4 bases and J by 6 bases. From germline, CDR1 is SGHDT and CDR2 YYEEEE. CDR3 DNA: TGTGCCAGCAGCCCGGGCGGGGGACAGGGGGCGATGGATGAAAAACTGTTTTTT. Translating gives CASSPGGGQGAMDEKLFF.

This rearrangement joins TRBV7-8 to TRBJ2-7; possibly TRBD1 for D (5 bases). Germline CDR1 is SGHVS and CDR2 is FQNEAQ. The CDR3 contains 15 residues. The V end lost 6 bases, the J end lost 0 bases, and 15 bases lay between the germline ends. The CDR3 here is CASSPDSLYSYEQYF. In DNA, the CDR3 is TGTGCCAGCAGTCCCGACAGCCTTTACTCCTACGAGCAGTACTTC.

The chain joins TRBV6-5 to TRBJ1-2; D may be TRBD1 (6 bases). The CDR3 has 16 residues. V was trimmed by 2 bases and J by 0 bases, leaving 13 bases between them. Germline CDR1 reads MNHEY; CDR2 reads SVGAGI. The CDR3 sequence: CASSYGGHLSNYGYTF. The CDR3 bases are TGTGCCAGCAGTTACGGGGGCCACCTCTCTAACTATGGCTACACCTTC.

The table lists this clone with a few counts. The gene calls are TRBV11-2 and TRBJ2-5; tentatively, D is TRBD1 (6 bases). CDR1 SGHAT and CDR2 FQNNGV come from the germline V gene. The length of the CDR3 is 14 residues. Between the trimmed V and J ends, which lost 1 base and 6 bases, there was a span of 12 bases. The CDR3 coding sequence is TGTGCCAGCAGCTTAGCGGACAGTCTTCAGACCCAGTACTTC. Its translation: CASSLADSLQTQYF.

The sample holds one count of this clone. J is TRBJ1-4 and V is TRBV5-6, with a tentative D call TRBD1 (6 bases). Trimming stripped 0 bases from V and 8 bases from J, with 17 bases between. The CDR3 has 16 residues. CDR1 and CDR2 (germline): SGHDT, YYEEEE. This CDR3 is CASSLAGLDRYEKLFF. In DNA form, the CDR3 reads TGTGCCAGCAGCTTGGCCGGGTTGGACAGATACGAAAAACTGTTTTTT.

The V call is TRBV5-6, the J call TRBJ1-2, with D hard to call. The CDR3 sequence is 13 residues long. V was trimmed by 7 bases and J by 4 bases, leaving 14 bases between them. Germline V gene data show CDR1 as SGHDT and CDR2 as YYEEEE. The CDR3 DNA reads as TGTGCCAGCTCCCCGGCGGTAACCTATGGCTACACCTTC. Translating gives CASSPAVTYGYTF.

The chain is built from TRBV4-2 and TRBJ2-1; 9 positions match TRBD2. Per the germline V gene, CDR1 is LGHNA and CDR2 is YNFKEQ. The CDR3 totals 16 residues. The junction had 3 bases not matched to a gene; V was cut back by 0 bases and J by 3 bases. CDR3 in amino acids: CASSQEGRGGYNEQFF. As DNA, the CDR3 is TGTGCCAGCAGCCAAGAGGGGCGGGGGGGCTACAATGAGCAGTTCTTC.

A word on this clone: One end of the junction is discordant with germline, which a read error may explain. V is TRBV7-9 and J is TRBJ2-7, with 7 bases matching TRBD2. The CDR3 spans 11 residues. Germline V gene sequence: CDR1 SEHNR, CDR2 FQNEAQ (reference sequence). CDR3 in amino acids: CVSGTDYEQYF. The CDR3, as DNA: TGTGTCAGCGGGACTGACTACGAGCAGTACTTC.